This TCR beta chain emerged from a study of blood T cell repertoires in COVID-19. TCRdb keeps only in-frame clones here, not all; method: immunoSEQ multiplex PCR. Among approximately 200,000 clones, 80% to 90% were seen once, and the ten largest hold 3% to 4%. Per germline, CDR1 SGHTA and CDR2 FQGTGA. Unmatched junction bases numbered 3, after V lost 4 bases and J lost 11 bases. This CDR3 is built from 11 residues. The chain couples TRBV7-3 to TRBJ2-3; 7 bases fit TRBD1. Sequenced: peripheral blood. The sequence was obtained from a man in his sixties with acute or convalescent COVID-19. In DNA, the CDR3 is TGTGCCAGCAGCTCCGGGACAGAGCAGTATTTT. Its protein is CASSSGTEQYF. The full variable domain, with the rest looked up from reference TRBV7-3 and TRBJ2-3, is GAGVSQTPSNKVTEKGKYVELRCDPISGHTALYWYRQSLGQGPEFLIYFQGTGAADDSGLPNDRFFAVRPEGSVSTLKIQRTERGDSAVYLCASSSGTEQYFGPGTRLTVL.